A selection of T cell receptor beta chains follows, all from one sample in a study of T-cell reconstitution after alpha-beta-depleted transplantation in children. One entry per CDR3 protein results from TCRdb running MiXCR on the PCR reads. Among fewer than 350,000 distinct CDR3 sequences, around 7.1% were seen once, and the ten largest hold around 10%. Source: peripheral blood, taken 360 days after TCRalphabeta/CD19-depleted stem cell transplant. These receptors were collected from a female patient between 2 and 10 years old who had a stem cell transplant for Fanconi anemia, so the T cells may come from the graft donor. Each CDR3 is given with its conserved first and last residue. A D gene is named only where the DNA matches it firmly. Only part of the rows carry a size: once, few, many, or a class if the clone is expanded.

many	12	TRBV20-1	-	TRBJ2-7	TGCAGTGCTAACCAAGCCACCTACGAGCAGTACTTC	CSANQATYEQYF
many	16	TRBV28	-	TRBJ1-2	TGTGCCAGCAGTCCACCCCTGGGCAGGGGTCCCTATGGCTACACCTTC	CASSPPLGRGPYGYTF
few	14	TRBV3-1	-	TRBJ1-1	TGTGCCAGCAGCCAAGACTACGGGGACACTGAAGCTTTCTTT	CASSQDYGDTEAFF
few	15	TRBV7-7	-	TRBJ2-6	TGTGCCAGCGGTGGAATCAGTTCTGGGGCCAACGTCCTGACTTTC	CASGGISSGANVLTF
-	13	TRBV28	-	TRBJ1-5	TGTGCCAGCAGTCGCGGGCGGCTGCAGCCCCAGCATTTT	CASSRGRLQPQHF
many	12	TRBV20-1	TRBD2	TRBJ2-5	TGCAGAACAAGCGGGGTAGGGCAGACCCAGTACTTC	CRTSGVGQTQYF
many	15	TRBV28	TRBD1	TRBJ1-6	TGTGCCAGCAGCCCCCGGGACAGGGATAATTCACCCCTCCACTTT	CASSPRDRDNSPLHF
few	16	TRBV20-1	-	TRBJ1-5	TGCAGTGCCAGCCCCACCCGTGGGTCCCAGAATCAGCCCCAGCATTTT	CSASPTRGSQNQPQHF
many	15	TRBV27	TRBD2	TRBJ2-3	TGTGCCAGCAGTTCGATACAGCGGGACACAGATACGCAGTATTTT	CASSSIQRDTDTQYF
few	12	TRBV20-1	-	TRBJ1-3	TGCAGTGCTAGAGGGGCCGTTGGGACCATATATTTT	CSARGAVGTIYF
many	13	TRBV12-3/TRBV12-4	TRBD2	TRBJ2-1	TGTGCCAGCAGTTTGATTAGCGGGGGTGAGCAGTTCTTC	CASSLISGGEQFF
few	14	TRBV6-1	-	TRBJ1-5	TGTGCCACCTCAGACACGACGAGCAATCAGCCCCAGCATTTT	CATSDTTSNQPQHF
many	12	TRBV5-1	-	TRBJ2-3	TGCGCCAGCAGCTTGGTGGGGAATACGCAGTATTTT	CASSLVGNTQYF
many	12	TRBV7-9	-	TRBJ1-5	TGTGCCAGCAGCTTGAAGGGGCAGCCCCAGCATTTT	CASSLKGQPQHF
many	17	TRBV12-1	-	TRBJ2-3	TGTGCCAGCAGCCCCCCTCCGACAGGGTCGGAAGCAGATACGCAGTATTTT	CASSPPPTGSEADTQYF
-	17	TRBV15	-	TRBJ2-6	TGTGCCACCAGCATACTCGGACGGAGCTCTGGGGCCAACGTCCTGACTTTC	CATSILGRSSGANVLTF
-	16	TRBV25-1	TRBD1	TRBJ2-2	TGTGCCAGCAGGGCCCAGGGGGTCGCGAACACCGGGGAGCTGTTTTTT	CASRAQGVANTGELFF
-	12	TRBV30	-	TRBJ1-2	TGTGCCTGGACTCACGGAGCAGTTGGCTACACCTTC	CAWTHGAVGYTF
few	11	TRBV20-1	-	TRBJ1-2	TGCAGGTCGGGACGGAACTATGGCTACACCTTC	CRSGRNYGYTF
many	13	TRBV7-3	-	TRBJ1-5	TGTGCCAGCAGCTTAACGGAAGATCAGCCCCAGCATTTT	CASSLTEDQPQHF
few	12	TRBV20-1	-	TRBJ1-2	TGCAGTGCTTCGACAGCAAACTATGGCTACACCTTC	CSASTANYGYTF
many	14	TRBV28	TRBD2	TRBJ2-1	TGTGCCAGCAGTTGGGCGGGAGAACCCCATGAGCAGTTCTTC	CASSWAGEPHEQFF